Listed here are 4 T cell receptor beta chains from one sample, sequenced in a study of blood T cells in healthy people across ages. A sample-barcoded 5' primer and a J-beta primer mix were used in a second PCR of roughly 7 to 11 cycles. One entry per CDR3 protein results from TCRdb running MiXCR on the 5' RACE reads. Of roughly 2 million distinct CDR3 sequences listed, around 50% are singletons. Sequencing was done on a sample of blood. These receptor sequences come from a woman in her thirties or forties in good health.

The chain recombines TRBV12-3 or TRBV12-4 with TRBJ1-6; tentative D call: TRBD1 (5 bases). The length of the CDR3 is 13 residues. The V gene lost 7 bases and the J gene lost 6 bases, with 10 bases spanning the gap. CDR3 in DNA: TGTGCCAGCAAACCCGGGGCTAATTCACCCCTCCACTTT. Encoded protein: CASKPGANSPLHF.

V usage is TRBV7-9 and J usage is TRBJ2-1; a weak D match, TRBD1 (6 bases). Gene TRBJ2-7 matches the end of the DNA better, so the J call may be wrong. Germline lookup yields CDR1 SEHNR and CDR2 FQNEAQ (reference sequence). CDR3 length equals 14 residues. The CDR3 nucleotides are TGTGCCAGCAGCTTAGAGGGGGAGCGTTACGAGCAGTACTTC. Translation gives CASSLEGERYEQYF.

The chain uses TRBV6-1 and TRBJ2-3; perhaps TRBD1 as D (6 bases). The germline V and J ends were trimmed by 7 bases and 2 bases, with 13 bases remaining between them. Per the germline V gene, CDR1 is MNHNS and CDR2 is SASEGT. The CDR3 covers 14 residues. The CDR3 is CASNMQGFTDTQYF. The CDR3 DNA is TGTGCCAGCAACATGCAGGGGTTCACAGATACGCAGTATTTT.

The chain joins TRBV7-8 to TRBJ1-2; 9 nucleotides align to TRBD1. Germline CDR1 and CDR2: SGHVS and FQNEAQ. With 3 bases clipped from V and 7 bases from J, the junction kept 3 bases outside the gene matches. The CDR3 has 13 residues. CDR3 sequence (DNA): TGTGCCAGCAGCTTCCGGACAGGGGTTGGCTACACCTTC. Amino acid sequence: CASSFRTGVGYTF. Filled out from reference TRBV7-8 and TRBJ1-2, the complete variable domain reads GAGVSQSPRYKVAKRGQDVALRCDPISGHVSLFWYQQALGQGPEFLTYFQNEAQLDKSGLPSDRFFAERPEGSVSTLKIQRTQQEDSAVYLCASSFRTGVGYTFGSGTRLTVV.